These 2 T cell receptor beta chains were sequenced from one sample in a study of T cells in Graves' hyperthyroidism and ophthalmopathy. Template material for amplifying TCR beta CDR3 regions consisted of RNA transcripts. The study used the HTBI primer set for a first-round RT-PCR of the TCR CDR3. TCRdb itself ran the multiplex PCR reads through MiXCR, one entry per CDR3 protein. The top ten clones hold about a third of a sample with 700,000 to 850,000 distinct CDR3 sequences, 35% of them seen once. Sequencing was done on a sample of blood. These receptors were collected from a woman aged 35 to 49 with Graves' hyperthyroidism.

This clonotype was seen only a few times. In DNA form, the CDR3 reads TGCAGTGCTACCCTTATCAAGGACCTGGTGGGGCAAGAGACCCAGTACTTC. As protein: CSATLIKDLVGQETQYF. This rearrangement joins TRBV20-1 to TRBJ2-5; no definite D call. The germline V and J ends were trimmed by 4 bases and 2 bases, with 23 bases remaining between them. Germline V gene data show CDR1 as DFQATT and CDR2 as SNEGSKA (reference sequence). The CDR3 runs 17 residues.

V and J are TRBV24-1 and TRBJ1-2; TRBD1 matches at 8 bases. The CDR3 has 15 amino acids. The germline CDR1 and CDR2 sequences are KGHDR and SFDVKD. V gave up 11 bases and J gave up 8 bases; unmatched junction bases: 18. CDR3 protein: CASRSEDREFSGYTF. The CDR3 nucleotides read TGTGCCAGCCGCTCAGAGGACAGGGAATTTAGCGGCTACACCTTC.